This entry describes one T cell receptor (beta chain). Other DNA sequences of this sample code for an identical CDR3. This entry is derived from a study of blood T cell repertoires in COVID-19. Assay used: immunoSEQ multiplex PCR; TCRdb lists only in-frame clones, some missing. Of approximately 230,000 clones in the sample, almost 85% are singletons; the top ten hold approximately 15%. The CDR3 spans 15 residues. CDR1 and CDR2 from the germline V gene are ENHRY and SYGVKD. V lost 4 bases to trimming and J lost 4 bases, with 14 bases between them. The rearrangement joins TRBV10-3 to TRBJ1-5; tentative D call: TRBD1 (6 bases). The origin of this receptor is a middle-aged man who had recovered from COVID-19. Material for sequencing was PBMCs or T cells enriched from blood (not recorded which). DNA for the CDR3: TGTGCCATCAGTGGTGGCCAGGGGTTAAATCAGCCCCAGCATTTT. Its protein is CAISGGQGLNQPQHF.